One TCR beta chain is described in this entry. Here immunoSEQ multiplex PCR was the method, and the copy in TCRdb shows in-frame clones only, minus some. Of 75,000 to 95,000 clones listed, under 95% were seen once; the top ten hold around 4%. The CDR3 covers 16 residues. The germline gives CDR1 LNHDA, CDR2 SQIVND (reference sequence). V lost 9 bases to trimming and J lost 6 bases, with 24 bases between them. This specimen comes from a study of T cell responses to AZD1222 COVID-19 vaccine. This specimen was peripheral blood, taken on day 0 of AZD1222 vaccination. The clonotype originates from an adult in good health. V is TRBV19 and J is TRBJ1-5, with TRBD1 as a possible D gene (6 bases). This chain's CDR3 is CASTNGAEGVGQPQHF. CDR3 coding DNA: TGTGCCAGCACAAACGGGGCCGAGGGGGTTGGTCAGCCCCAGCATTTT.